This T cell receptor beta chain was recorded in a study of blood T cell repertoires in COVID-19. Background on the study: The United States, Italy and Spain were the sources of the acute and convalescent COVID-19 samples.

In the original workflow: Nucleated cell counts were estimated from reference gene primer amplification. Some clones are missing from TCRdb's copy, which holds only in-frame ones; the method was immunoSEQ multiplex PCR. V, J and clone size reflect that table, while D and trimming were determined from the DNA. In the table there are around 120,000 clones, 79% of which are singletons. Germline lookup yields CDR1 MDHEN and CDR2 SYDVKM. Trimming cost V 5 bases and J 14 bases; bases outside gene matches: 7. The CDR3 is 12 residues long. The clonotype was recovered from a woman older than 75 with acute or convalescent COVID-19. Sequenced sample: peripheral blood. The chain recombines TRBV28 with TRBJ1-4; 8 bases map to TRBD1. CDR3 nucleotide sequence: TGTGCCAGCAGTACCTTCCAGGGGGCCCTGTTTTTT. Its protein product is CASSTFQGALFF.